The 22 T cell receptor beta chains below were found in one sample sequenced in a study of CDR3 diversity in severe acne. TCRdb fed the PCR reads into MiXCR, producing one record per CDR3 protein. The table includes almost 85,000 distinct CDR3 sequences, under 65% detected once. Input material: blood. These receptors came from a male donor in good health, without acne.

V and J are TRBV28 and TRBJ1-2; D is ambiguous. The CDR3 loop spans 11 amino acids. The V end was cut by 6 bases, the J end by 7 bases, with 9 bases between. Germline CDR1 MDHEN, CDR2 SYDVKM. CDR3 in amino acids: CASSRRFGYTF. In DNA, the CDR3 is TGTGCCAGCAGCCGGAGGTTTGGCTACACCTTC.

This clonotype was seen at least ten times. V is TRBV9 and J is TRBJ2-3; D might be TRBD2 (7 bases). Germline CDR1 SGDLS, CDR2 YYNGEE. The CDR3 sequence is 18 residues long. V dropped 0 bases and J dropped 3 bases, with 20 bases sitting between them. The CDR3 protein is CASSVGWGGPVKTDTQYF. The CDR3 bases are TGTGCCAGCAGCGTAGGTTGGGGGGGCCCTGTCAAAACAGATACGCAGTATTTT.

The CDR3 loop is CASSVGMNTEAFF. The CDR3 coding sequence is TGTGCCAGCAGCGTAGGCATGAACACTGAAGCTTTCTTT. This chain joins TRBV9 and TRBJ1-1, with unresolved D. Germline V gene lookup returns CDR1 SGDLS and CDR2 YYNGEE. Trimming shortened V by 0 bases and J by 0 bases, and 3 bases separated the two germline ends. The CDR3 loop spans 13 amino acids.

Only a few counts were recorded for this clonotype. The chain combines TRBV19 with TRBJ1-1; D is uncertain. The CDR3 loop spans 15 amino acids. V lost 7 bases to trimming and J lost 0 bases, with 15 bases between them. From germline, CDR1 is LNHDA and CDR2 SQIVND (reference sequence). The CDR3 DNA reads TGTGCCAGTACTCACTCGGGCAGCGTGAACACTGAAGCTTTCTTT. This translates into CASTHSGSVNTEAFF.

This clonotype showed up just once. The rearrangement joins TRBV28 to TRBJ1-5, with D unresolved. CDR1 and CDR2 from the germline V gene are MDHEN and SYDVKM. Trimming shortened V by 6 bases and J by 14 bases, and 17 bases separated the two germline ends. The CDR3 consists of 12 residues. CDR3 in DNA: TGTGCCAGCAGGCAAGCCACCTTCCACGAGCATTTT. It translates to CASRQATFHEHF. Supplemented by reference TRBV28 and TRBJ1-5, the full variable domain reads DVKVTQSSRYLVKRTGEKVFLECVQDMDHENMFWYRQDPGLGLRLIYFSYDVKMKEKGDIPEGYSVSREKKERFSLILESASTNQTSMYLCASRQATFHEHFGDGTRLSIL.

This chain connects TRBV7-9 to TRBJ2-2, with 7 bases identical to TRBD1. V shed 5 bases and J 0 bases; nucleotides not matched to a gene: 6. Germline lookup yields CDR1 SEHNR and CDR2 FQNEAQ (reference sequence). The CDR3 has 16 amino acids. The CDR3 is CASSVYRGTNTGELFF. Written as DNA, the CDR3 is TGTGCCAGCAGCGTCTACAGGGGCACGAACACCGGGGAGCTGTTTTTT. The variable domain in full, with the rest retrieved from reference TRBV7-9 and TRBJ2-2, is DTGVSQNPRHKITKRGQNVTFRCDPISEHNRLYWYRQTLGQGPEFLTYFQNEAQLEKSRLLSDRFSAERPKGSFSTLEIQRTEQGDSAMYLCASSVYRGTNTGELFFGEGSRLTVL.

The chain combines TRBV12-3 or TRBV12-4 with TRBJ1-1; tentatively, D is TRBD1 (5 bases). The CDR3 is 11 amino acids. Trimming took off 6 bases at V and 7 bases at J, with 9 bases between the two ends. The CDR3 region has the DNA TGTGCCAGCAGCCGACAGTTTGAAGCTTTCTTT. It specifies CASSRQFEAFF.

This clonotype turned up a few times. The chain carries TRBV9 and TRBJ2-7; perhaps D is TRBD1 or TRBD2 (5 bases each). The CDR3 extends over 15 amino acids. V gave up 0 bases and J gave up 2 bases, with 12 bases separating them. In germline, CDR1 is SGDLS, CDR2 YYNGEE. CDR3 sequence: CASSVASGPTYEQYF. In nucleotides, the CDR3 is TGTGCCAGCAGCGTAGCTTCGGGACCAACCTACGAGCAGTACTTC.

Remarks on this clonotype: The junction departs from germline at one end; a sequencing error may be responsible. CDR3 nucleotides: TGTGCCATCTCCGGCGGGGGCACCCCAGATACGCAGTGTTTT. Its translation is CAISGGGTPDTQCF. The J gene is TRBJ2-3, the V gene TRBV10-3, with a tentative D call TRBD2 (7 bases). The CDR3 has 14 residues. CDR1 and CDR2 from the germline V gene are ENHRY and SYGVKD.

V gene TRBV12-3 or TRBV12-4 combines with J gene TRBJ1-5; the D is unclear. V was pared by 6 bases and J by 2 bases, with 14 bases between. This CDR3 spans 15 amino acids. The CDR3 is CASSPTRLGNQPQHF. The CDR3 coding sequence is TGTGCCAGCAGCCCCACCAGGCTGGGCAATCAGCCCCAGCATTTT.

The gene calls are TRBV20-1 and TRBJ1-5, with 7 bases matching TRBD1. Germline V gives CDR1 DFQATT, CDR2 SNEGSKA (reference sequence). This CDR3 has 14 residues. V was clipped by 2 bases and J by 3 bases; unmatched bases: 4. The CDR3 protein is CSARRTGDNQPQHF. In DNA, the CDR3 is TGCAGTGCTAGACGGACAGGTGACAATCAGCCCCAGCATTTT.

The chain carries TRBV7-3 and TRBJ2-7; 8 bases agree with TRBD2. Germline V gene lookup returns CDR1 SGHTA and CDR2 FQGTGA. The CDR3 sequence is 16 residues long. V gave up 0 bases and J gave up 2 bases; unmatched junction bases: 6. CDR3 coding DNA: TGTGCCAGCAGCTTAACAGCGGGAGCCCTAACCTACGAGCAGTACTTC. This codes for CASSLTAGALTYEQYF.

The rearrangement joins TRBV20-1 to TRBJ2-6; TRBD2 aligns across 7 bases. The junction had 6 bases not matched to a gene; V was cut back by 0 bases and J by 4 bases. Germline assignment: CDR1 DFQATT and CDR2 SNEGSKA (reference sequence). This CDR3 has 16 amino acids. The CDR3 spells CSARDRELAGANVLTF. DNA for the CDR3: TGCAGTGCTAGAGATAGGGAACTAGCGGGGGCCAACGTCCTGACTTTC.

This chain links TRBV20-1 with TRBJ2-7; D is possibly TRBD1 or TRBD2 (5 bases each). The CDR3 runs 12 residues. V lost 0 bases to trimming and J lost 9 bases, with 12 bases between them. CDR1 is DFQATT, CDR2 SNEGSKA, per germline (reference sequence). This CDR3 is CSARDPQGPQYF. The DNA for the CDR3 is TGCAGTGCTAGAGATCCGCAGGGACCGCAGTACTTC.

At least ten counts were recorded for this clonotype. The chain recombines TRBV3-1 with TRBJ2-5; 11 nucleotides match TRBD2. Trimming cost V 7 bases and J 5 bases; bases outside gene matches: 18. This CDR3 region has 18 residues. The germline CDR1 and CDR2 sequences are LGHDT and YNNKEL (reference sequence). The CDR3 region is CASTPSNLAGGLFETQYF. As DNA, the CDR3 is TGTGCCAGCACCCCAAGTAACCTAGCGGGAGGACTCTTCGAGACCCAGTACTTC.

This chain connects TRBV29-1 to TRBJ1-1; tentatively, D is TRBD1 (6 bases). Per the germline V gene, CDR1 is SQVTM and CDR2 is ANQGSEA. CDR3 length: 13 amino acids. Trimming stripped 4 bases from V and 6 bases from J, with 15 bases between. The CDR3 here is CSVGMLGASEAFF. In DNA, the CDR3 is TGCAGCGTTGGGATGCTGGGGGCCTCTGAAGCTTTCTTT.

The sample holds a few counts of this clonotype. The chain carries TRBV6-5 and TRBJ2-5; D tentatively fits TRBD1 or TRBD2 (5 bases each). Germline lookup yields CDR1 MNHEY and CDR2 SVGAGI. The CDR3 spans 12 residues. Trimming shortened V by 8 bases and J by 4 bases, and 11 bases separated the two germline ends. DNA for the CDR3: TGTGCCAGCCGGGGACCTAGAGAGACCCAGTACTTC. Translation: CASRGPRETQYF.

This clonotype was counted between two and nine times. The rearrangement joins TRBV7-9 to TRBJ1-1, with 7 bases that match TRBD1. Trimming at V came to 5 bases and at J to 0 bases, leaving 6 bases not matched to a gene. The CDR3 totals 15 residues. Germline V gene sequence: CDR1 SEHNR, CDR2 FQNEAQ (reference sequence). The CDR3 protein is CASSSSGGMNTEAFF. CDR3 nucleotides: TGTGCCAGCAGCAGCTCAGGGGGAATGAACACTGAAGCTTTCTTT.

This clonotype occurred many times. The chain carries TRBV11-1 and TRBJ2-7; 8 bases line up with TRBD1. Germline values: CDR1 SGHAT, CDR2 FQDESV (reference sequence). V trimming: 5 bases; J trimming: 7 bases; junction bases outside the gene matches: 13. This CDR3 is built from 15 residues. The CDR3 reads CASSPHGRGRREQYF. As DNA, the CDR3 is TGTGCCAGCAGCCCGCATGGCAGGGGGCGCAGGGAGCAGTACTTC.

CDR3 sequence: CSARERTVGEQYF. The CDR3 bases are TGCAGTGCTAGAGAAAGGACAGTCGGCGAGCAGTACTTC. The V call is TRBV20-1, the J call TRBJ2-7; D might be TRBD1 (6 bases). V gave up 0 bases and J gave up 6 bases, with 12 bases separating them. Germline V gene lookup returns CDR1 DFQATT and CDR2 SNEGSKA (reference sequence). There are 13 residues in the CDR3.

As regards this clonotype: A junction boundary mismatches the germline segment, possibly from a read error. The rearrangement links TRBV19 to TRBJ2-1; D remains ambiguous. CDR1 is LNHDA and CDR2 is SQIVND in the germline V gene (reference sequence). The CDR3 has 14 amino acids. The CDR3 nucleotides read TGTGCCAGTAGTATAGCAACTAACTACAATGAACAGTTCTTC. The encoded protein is CASSIATNYNEQFF.

This clonotype was observed a few times. V and J are TRBV7-9 and TRBJ1-2; D perhaps matches TRBD1 (5 bases). This CDR3 region has 13 residues. The V gene lost 1 base and the J gene lost 8 bases, with 11 bases spanning the gap. Germline V CDR1 and CDR2: SEHNR, FQNEAQ (reference sequence). The CDR3 reads CASSLVLRDGYTF. The CDR3 DNA sequence: TGTGCCAGCAGCTTAGTACTTCGGGACGGCTACACCTTC.